The 28 T cell receptor beta chains below all came from one sample that was sequenced in a study of shared clonotypes between healthy human individuals. Data came from immunoSEQ multiplex PCR; TCRdb stores just in-frame clones and leaves some out. The data show millions of clones, with roughly 95% seen just once and 0.85% to 1.2% held by the top ten. CD45RO negativity and positive selection for CCR7 defined naive CD8 cells, a population that excluded terminally differentiated effector memory CD45RA+ cells. The specimen was naive CD8+ T cells sorted from blood. These receptors were taken from a man aged 18-30 years in good health.

The rearrangement joins TRBV6-1 to TRBJ2-2, with D possibly matching TRBD1 (6 bases). This CDR3 has 18 amino acids. The V gene's germline CDR1 is MNHNS and CDR2 SASEGT. The germline V and J ends were trimmed by 1 base and 5 bases, with 20 bases remaining between them. The CDR3 protein is CASSEVHSRGGLTGELFF. Written as DNA, the CDR3 is TGTGCCAGCAGTGAAGTGCACAGTCGTGGGGGCCTTACCGGGGAGCTGTTTTTT.

This clone occurred once. This sequence joins TRBV7-9 and TRBJ2-3; possible D gene TRBD1, 6 bases. Per germline, CDR1 SEHNR and CDR2 FQNEAQ (reference sequence). The CDR3 is 16 amino acids. The V end lost 5 bases, the J end lost 2 bases, and 17 bases lay between the germline ends. The CDR3, as DNA: TGTGCCAGCAGCCCCGAGACAGGCATCTCCACAGATACGCAGTATTTT. This codes for CASSPETGISTDTQYF. Full variable domain (outside the CDR3, taken from reference TRBV7-9 and TRBJ2-3): DTGVSQNPRHKITKRGQNVTFRCDPISEHNRLYWYRQTLGQGPEFLTYFQNEAQLEKSRLLSDRFSAERPKGSFSTLEIQRTEQGDSAMYLCASSPETGISTDTQYFGPGTRLTVL.

The genes are TRBV5-1 and TRBJ1-1, with 10 bases matching TRBD1. The CDR3 extends over 15 amino acids. Germline V CDR1 and CDR2: SGHRS, YFSETQ. Trimming took 4 bases from V and 4 from J; bases not matched to a gene: 7. The chain's CDR3 is CASSQTTGGVTEAFF. The DNA of the CDR3 is TGCGCCAGCAGCCAAACGACAGGGGGCGTCACTGAAGCTTTCTTT.

The V gene is TRBV23-1, the J gene TRBJ2-1; tentatively, D is TRBD1 (5 bases). Being an ORF, TRBV23-1 has a function that is uncertain. CDR3 length equals 16 residues. Trimming removed 1 base at V and 5 bases at J, with 15 bases between. The DNA of the CDR3 is TGCGCCAGCAGTCAATTACTCCAGGGTAACCACAATGAGCAGTTCTTC. This sequence encodes CASSQLLQGNHNEQFF.

This clone was counted a single time. V gene TRBV10-1 combines with J gene TRBJ2-7; tentatively, D is TRBD2 (5 bases). The CDR3 covers 13 residues. CDR1 is WNHNN, CDR2 SYGVQD, per germline (reference sequence). V was pared by 4 bases and J by 2 bases, with 9 bases between. The CDR3 DNA follows: TGCGCCAGCAGTGCCGACTATACCTACGAGCAGTACTTC. As protein: CASSADYTYEQYF.

The V call is TRBV4-3, the J call TRBJ2-3, with 10 bases that match TRBD2. This CDR3 region has 16 residues. The germline gives CDR1 LGHNA, CDR2 YSLEER. V lost 4 bases to trimming and J lost 5 bases; unmatched junction nucleotides: 9. CDR3 DNA: TGCGCCAGCAGCCCAGAAGCGGGAGGGCCAGGAGATACGCAGTATTTT. It yields the protein CASSPEAGGPGDTQYF.

The V and J genes are TRBV6-5 and TRBJ1-1; no clear D gene. The CDR3 runs 14 residues. The V end was cut by 2 bases, the J end by 11 bases, with 18 bases between. Germline V gives CDR1 MNHEY, CDR2 SVGAGI. The CDR3 is CASSYSGESASAFF. In DNA form, the CDR3 reads TGTGCCAGCAGTTACAGCGGGGAGTCGGCTTCGGCTTTCTTT.

This chain links TRBV19 with TRBJ2-7; D perhaps matches TRBD2 (5 bases). The CDR3 has 13 residues. CDR1 and CDR2 from the germline V gene are LNHDA and SQIVND (reference sequence). With 5 bases removed from V and 3 bases from J, the gap between germline ends came to 11 bases. The CDR3 loop reads CASSEGTLYEQYF. The CDR3, as DNA: TGTGCCAGTAGTGAGGGCACCCTCTACGAGCAGTACTTC. Full variable domain (rest looked up from reference TRBV19 and TRBJ2-7): DGGITQSPKYLFRKEGQNVTLSCEQNLNHDAMYWYRQDPGQGLRLIYYSQIVNDFQKGDIAEGYSVSREKKESFPLTVTSAQKNPTAFYLCASSEGTLYEQYFGPGTRLTVT.

The chain joins TRBV5-8 to TRBJ2-5, with 10 bases that match TRBD2. The CDR3 runs 17 residues. The germline CDR1 and CDR2 sequences are SGHTS and YDEGEE. V was pared by 2 bases and J by 2 bases, with 9 bases of the junction left unmatched. CDR3 nucleotide sequence: TGTGCCAGCAGCTTCAACGAGCGGGGGGGGATTCAAGAGACCCAGTACTTC. Translating it yields CASSFNERGGIQETQYF. Together with reference TRBV5-8 and TRBJ2-5, the CDR3 gives the full variable domain: EAGVTQSPTHLIKTRGQQATLRCSPISGHTSVYWYQQALGLGLQFLLWYDEGEERNRGNFPPRFSGRQFPNYSSELNVNALELEDSALYLCASSFNERGGIQETQYFGPGTRLLVL.

This clone was picked up a small number of times. The V gene is TRBV4-1, the J gene TRBJ2-7, with TRBD2 identical over 9 bases. CDR1 MGHRA and CDR2 YSYEKL come from the germline V gene. This CDR3 spans 13 amino acids. V was clipped by 5 bases and J by 6 bases; unmatched bases: 5. CDR3 loop: CASSARLAAEQYF. The CDR3 bases are TGCGCCAGCAGCGCCCGACTAGCGGCCGAGCAGTACTTC.

The rearrangement joins TRBV27 to TRBJ2-7; 9 nucleotides line up with TRBD2. The CDR3 has 14 residues. The germline V gene encodes CDR1 MNHEY and CDR2 SMNVEV (reference sequence). The V gene end was trimmed by 6 bases and the J gene end by 0 bases; junction bases not matched to a gene: 3. Here the CDR3 reads CASRLAGYSYEQYF. In DNA form, the CDR3 reads TGTGCCAGCAGGCTAGCGGGGTACTCCTACGAGCAGTACTTC.

As to this clone: This sample also contains other DNA sequences that code for the same CDR3. The rearrangement links TRBV5-6 to TRBJ1-1; D unresolved. The V gene lost 0 bases and the J gene lost 2 bases, with 8 bases spanning the gap. Germline V gene sequence: CDR1 SGHDT, CDR2 YYEEEE. The CDR3 is 14 residues long. DNA of the CDR3: TGTGCCAGCAGCTTGGCAGCCGGTAACACTGAAGCTTTCTTT. Amino acids: CASSLAAGNTEAFF.

This clone was seen a few times. Other DNA sequences in this specimen translate into the identical CDR3. CDR3 region: CASSLGGTGELFF. The CDR3 coding sequence is TGTGCCAGCAGTTTAGGAGGTACCGGGGAGCTGTTTTTT. The genes are TRBV27 and TRBJ2-2; possible D gene TRBD2, 5 bases. Trimming took off 2 bases at V and 5 bases at J, with 6 bases between the two ends. This CDR3 has 13 residues. CDR1 MNHEY and CDR2 SMNVEV come from the germline V gene (reference sequence).

The CDR3 sequence is CASSSGLAYYEQYF. The CDR3 nucleotides are TGTGCCAGCAGTTCAGGACTAGCGTACTACGAGCAGTACTTC. The chain recombines TRBV6-5 with TRBJ2-7, with 9 bases that match TRBD2. Germline V gene sequence: CDR1 MNHEY, CDR2 SVGAGI. V lost 4 bases to trimming and J lost 3 bases; unmatched junction nucleotides: 4. This CDR3 is 14 amino acids long.

The chain employs TRBV29-1 and TRBJ2-1; tentative D call: TRBD2 (5 bases). Deletions cut 4 bases from V and 10 bases from J, with 23 bases between. The CDR3 extends over 15 amino acids. Germline lookup yields CDR1 SQVTM and CDR2 ANQGSEA. Here the CDR3 DNA reads TGCAGCGTTGCCGCTAGCAGAGGGCCAAGGAGCGAGCAGTTCTTC. As protein: CSVAASRGPRSEQFF.

The chain carries TRBV6-6 and TRBJ1-1; 7 bases line up with TRBD1. The CDR3 is 13 residues long. V shed 5 bases, J shed 7 bases, and the junction held 7 bases outside the gene matches. Looked up from germline, CDR1 is MNHNY and CDR2 is SVGAGI (reference sequence). The DNA for the CDR3 is TGTGCCAGCAGTACTTCCGGGACAGTTGAAGCTTTCTTT. Its translation is CASSTSGTVEAFF.

The table lists this clone with a count of one. The chain employs TRBV10-2 and TRBJ2-1; 13 nucleotides line up with TRBD2. V lost 0 bases, J lost 9 bases, and 2 bases stayed unmatched. The germline gives CDR1 WSHSY, CDR2 SAAADI. The CDR3 has 15 residues. The CDR3 bases are TGCGCCAGCAGTGAGTCGGGGACTAGCGGGATTGAGCAGTTCTTC. Amino acid sequence: CASSESGTSGIEQFF.

The rearrangement joins TRBV28 to TRBJ1-6; the D gene is possibly TRBD1 (5 bases). V lost 5 bases and J 0 bases, leaving 11 bases between the germline ends. This CDR3 is 16 amino acids long. Germline assignment: CDR1 MDHEN and CDR2 SYDVKM. CDR3 region: CASSITGISYNSPLHF. The CDR3 bases are TGTGCCAGCAGTATAACAGGAATCTCCTATAATTCACCCCTCCACTTT.

This chain joins TRBV5-6 and TRBJ1-5; 8 bases agree with TRBD1. From germline, CDR1 is SGHDT and CDR2 YYEEEE. J lost 5 bases, V lost 1 base, and 5 bases had no gene match. This CDR3 is 15 amino acids long. DNA for the CDR3: TGTGCCAGCAGCTTGAAGGACAGGGTCTATCAGCCCCAGCATTTT. Amino acid sequence: CASSLKDRVYQPQHF.

To note about this clone: Other DNA sequences in this sample translate to the same CDR3. The V gene is TRBV28, the J gene TRBJ2-7; 7 positions match TRBD2. The CDR3 covers 14 residues. With V trimmed by 3 bases and J by 4 bases, 6 bases remained unmatched. Germline CDR1 is MDHEN and CDR2 is SYDVKM. For the CDR3, the DNA is TGTGCCAGCAGTTTGGGGCAGGGAGGGTACGAGCAGTACTTC. Protein: CASSLGQGGYEQYF.

V is TRBV7-8 and J is TRBJ1-4; 9 bases are a match to TRBD1. V shed 5 bases and J 6 bases; nucleotides not matched to a gene: 4. Germline V gene sequence: CDR1 SGHVS, CDR2 FQNEAQ. This CDR3 comprises 14 residues. The CDR3 region has the DNA TGTGCCAGCAGCCCGGGACAGGGTGATGAAAAACTGTTTTTT. Translated: CASSPGQGDEKLFF.

Of note for this clone: Relative to the germline gene, one junction end is altered; a read error may explain this. The chain employs TRBV6-5 and TRBJ2-1; no definite D call. CDR1 is MNHEY and CDR2 is SVGAGI in the germline V gene. CDR3 length: 15 residues. The CDR3 loop is CASSDSLVLYNEQFF. CDR3 nucleotides: TGTGCCAGCAGTGACTCCTTAGTATTATACAATGAGCAGTTCTTC.

The CDR3 region has the DNA TGTGCCAGCAGCTCGGACAGTCGGGGGGCAGATACGCAGTATTTT. Translated, it gives CASSSDSRGADTQYF. V usage is TRBV2 and J usage is TRBJ2-3, with D possibly matching TRBD2 (7 bases). The ends were cut back, 6 bases at V and 4 bases at J, with 17 bases in the middle. The CDR3 loop spans 15 amino acids. The germline V gene encodes CDR1 SNHLY and CDR2 FYNNEI.

The V and J genes are TRBV7-6 and TRBJ2-1; perhaps TRBD2 as D (5 bases). Germline assignment: CDR1 SGHVS and CDR2 FNYEAQ. Trimming took off 1 base at V and 3 bases at J, with 10 bases between the two ends. The length of the CDR3 is 15 residues. The CDR3 coding sequence is TGTGCCAGCAGCTTAGGGGAGCTCCACTACAATGAGCAGTTCTTC. Translating it yields CASSLGELHYNEQFF. Full variable domain (rest looked up from reference TRBV7-6 and TRBJ2-1): GAGVSQSPRYKVTKRGQDVALRCDPISGHVSLYWYRQALGQGPEFLTYFNYEAQQDKSGLPNDRFSAERPEGSISTLTIQRTEQRDSAMYRCASSLGELHYNEQFFGPGTRLTVL.

The chain employs TRBV5-1 and TRBJ1-1; 7 nucleotides line up with TRBD1. The CDR3 is 16 residues long. The V and J ends lost 0 bases and 0 bases, in that order; junction bases with no gene match: 5. The germline V gene encodes CDR1 SGHRS and CDR2 YFSETQ. CDR3 nucleotide sequence: TGCGCCAGCAGCTTGGTCCAGGGGGGAATGAACACTGAAGCTTTCTTT. Its protein is CASSLVQGGMNTEAFF. Drawing the rest from reference TRBV5-1 and TRBJ1-1, the complete variable domain is KAGVTQTPRYLIKTRGQQVTLSCSPISGHRSVSWYQQTPGQGLQFLFEYFSETQRNKGNFPGRFSGRQFSNSRSEMNVSTLELGDSALYLCASSLVQGGMNTEAFFGQGTRLTVV.

The rearrangement links TRBV18 to TRBJ1-1; D gene ambiguous. Germline V gene data show CDR1 as KGHSH and CDR2 as LQKENI. Trimming removed 3 bases from V and 0 bases from J, with 8 bases in between. This CDR3 contains 14 residues. CDR3 sequence (DNA): TGTGCCAGCTCACCTTATCGCATGAACACTGAAGCTTTCTTT. Its protein is CASSPYRMNTEAFF.

Worth noting for this clone: Other DNA sequences of this sample code for an identical CDR3. The genes are TRBV30 and TRBJ2-1; D might be TRBD2 (6 bases). The V and J ends lost 0 bases and 4 bases respectively, with 10 bases between them. The CDR3 runs to 14 residues. The germline CDR1 and CDR2 sequences are GTSNPN and SVGIG (reference sequence). The CDR3 DNA reads TGTGCCTGGAGTGTAGGTAGCGGATACAATGAGCAGTTCTTC. Translating it yields CAWSVGSGYNEQFF.

This chain joins TRBV25-1 and TRBJ2-3; 8 nucleotides match TRBD2. The CDR3 extends over 15 amino acids. Germline CDR1 is MGHDK and CDR2 is SYGVNS. V was clipped by 2 bases and J by 2 bases; unmatched bases: 3. The DNA of the CDR3 is TGTGCCAGCAGTGAACCCGGACTAGCCACAGATACGCAGTATTTT. It translates to CASSEPGLATDTQYF.